This TCR beta chain was recovered during a study of blood T cell repertoires in COVID-19. Background on the study: Samples taken during acute and convalescent COVID-19 were collected in the United States, Italy and Spain. The cDNA or gDNA used as material had been derived from T cells, B-cell-depleted T cells, or PBMCs.

In the source study's methods: Scientists estimated how many nucleated cells there were by amplifying reference gene primers. Method: immunoSEQ multiplex PCR; TCRdb's copy keeps in-frame clones and lacks some. Clonal size and the V and J genes are those of that table, whereas D and trimming came from the DNA. The table shows some 100,000 clones, with about nine tenths occurring only once. The sequencing input was peripheral blood. The source of this sequence is a man between 65 and 79 years old with acute or convalescent COVID-19.

CDR3 sequence: CATSDSGTAINQPQHF. The CDR3 DNA follows: TGTGCCACCAGTGACTCCGGGACAGCGATCAATCAGCCCCAGCATTTT. V gene TRBV24-1 combines with J gene TRBJ1-5; 7 nucleotides agree with TRBD1. CDR3 length: 16 residues. Germline V gives CDR1 KGHDR, CDR2 SFDVKD. With V trimmed by 4 bases and J by 3 bases, 8 bases remained unmatched.